Presented here are 28 T cell receptor beta chains from one specimen sequenced in a study of cytomegalovirus exposure and HLA in healthy donors. The PCR employed 60 Vbeta primers together with 13 Jbeta primers. TCRdb's copy holds only in-frame clones and misses some; the assay was immunoSEQ multiplex PCR. The profile shows under 200,000 clones, almost 85% of them singletons. The sequencing input was PBMCs. These receptors all come from a boy aged 2 to 9 in good health and CMV-seronegative.

The chain is built from TRBV29-1 and TRBJ2-5; TRBD1 matches at 7 bases. Matching the DNA end better, TRBJ2-7 makes the J call doubtful. The CDR3 has 14 residues. Per the germline V gene, CDR1 is SQVTM and CDR2 is ANQGSEA. The CDR3 here is CSTKGGQSSYEQYF. The CDR3 nucleotides read TGCAGCACAAAAGGGGGACAGAGCTCCTACGAGCAGTACTTC.

This chain uses TRBV5-1 with TRBJ2-7, with 9 bases fitting TRBD1. With V trimmed by 4 bases and J by 5 bases, 7 bases remained unmatched. From germline, CDR1 is SGHRS and CDR2 YFSETQ. The CDR3 has 14 residues. The CDR3: CASSPRDRDHEQYF. For the CDR3, the DNA is TGCGCCAGCAGCCCCCGGGACAGGGACCACGAGCAGTACTTC.

The genes are TRBV28 and TRBJ2-5, with TRBD1 matching over 12 bases. This CDR3 contains 16 residues. Per germline, CDR1 MDHEN and CDR2 SYDVKM. Trimming removed 5 bases from V and 5 bases from J; junction bases left unmatched: 9. CDR3 coding DNA: TGTGCCAGCAGTCTCCCGGGACAGGGGGCGGTGGAGACCCAGTACTTC. Its protein product is CASSLPGQGAVETQYF. Filled out from reference TRBV28 and TRBJ2-5, the complete variable domain reads DVKVTQSSRYLVKRTGEKVFLECVQDMDHENMFWYRQDPGLGLRLIYFSYDVKMKEKGDIPEGYSVSREKKERFSLILESASTNQTSMYLCASSLPGQGAVETQYFGPGTRLLVL.

This clone has only one observation. The rearrangement links TRBV19 to TRBJ2-7, with 12 bases fitting TRBD2. V lost 6 bases and J lost 0; bases outside the gene matches: 3. The germline V gene encodes CDR1 LNHDA and CDR2 SQIVND (reference sequence). The CDR3 runs 15 residues. DNA for the CDR3: TGTGCCAGTAGGCAGACTAGCGGGAGCTCCTACGAGCAGTACTTC. It specifies CASRQTSGSSYEQYF.

The rearrangement uses TRBV5-3 and TRBJ2-1; 12 bases agree with TRBD1. Being an ORF, TRBV5-3 has a function that is uncertain. CDR3 length: 15 amino acids. V was clipped by 3 bases and J by 6 bases; unmatched bases: 4. The CDR3 DNA is TGTGCCAGAAGCTCTCCGGGACAGGGGGCCAATGAGCAGTTCTTC. It specifies CARSSPGQGANEQFF.

The rearrangement links TRBV10-2 to TRBJ2-1; the D gene is possibly TRBD1 (5 bases). Trimming removed 0 bases from V and 11 bases from J, with 8 bases in between. The CDR3 extends over 12 amino acids. Germline CDR1 and CDR2: WSHSY and SAAADI. The CDR3 here is CASSESRQKQFF. The CDR3 DNA reads as TGCGCCAGCAGTGAGTCAAGACAGAAGCAGTTCTTC.

This rearrangement joins TRBV19 to TRBJ2-1, with 12 bases identical to TRBD2. V lost 7 bases and J lost 6; bases outside the gene matches: 13. Per the germline V gene, CDR1 is LNHDA and CDR2 is SQIVND (reference sequence). The CDR3 runs 17 residues. Here the CDR3 DNA reads TGTGCCAGTACCACCTCCCTAGCGGGAGGGCTATTCAATGAGCAGTTCTTC. Its translation is CASTTSLAGGLFNEQFF. Supplemented by reference TRBV19 and TRBJ2-1, the full variable domain reads DGGITQSPKYLFRKEGQNVTLSCEQNLNHDAMYWYRQDPGQGLRLIYYSQIVNDFQKGDIAEGYSVSREKKESFPLTVTSAQKNPTAFYLCASTTSLAGGLFNEQFFGPGTRLTVL.

The chain combines TRBV19 with TRBJ2-7; 10 bases align to TRBD2. From germline, CDR1 is LNHDA and CDR2 SQIVND (reference sequence). CDR3 length: 15 amino acids. With V trimmed by 5 bases and J by 3 bases, 7 bases remained unmatched. Written as DNA, the CDR3 is TGTGCCAGTAGTCAAGTAGCGGGAGGCGACTACGAGCAGTACTTC. Amino acids: CASSQVAGGDYEQYF. Using reference TRBV19 and TRBJ2-7 for the parts outside the CDR3, the full variable domain is DGGITQSPKYLFRKEGQNVTLSCEQNLNHDAMYWYRQDPGQGLRLIYYSQIVNDFQKGDIAEGYSVSREKKESFPLTVTSAQKNPTAFYLCASSQVAGGDYEQYFGPGTRLTVT.

This chain joins TRBV5-1 and TRBJ1-6, with 8 bases aligning to TRBD1. The J segment lost 10 bases and the V segment lost 7 bases, leaving 10 bases of the junction unmatched. The CDR3 sequence is 14 residues long. Germline V CDR1 and CDR2: SGHRS, YFSETQ. The CDR3 spells CASGQGREDSPLHF. CDR3 DNA: TGCGCCAGCGGACAGGGTCGAGAGGACTCACCCCTCCACTTT. Full variable domain (rest looked up from reference TRBV5-1 and TRBJ1-6): KAGVTQTPRYLIKTRGQQVTLSCSPISGHRSVSWYQQTPGQGLQFLFEYFSETQRNKGNFPGRFSGRQFSNSRSEMNVSTLELGDSALYLCASGQGREDSPLHFGNGTRLTVT.

The V gene is TRBV6-1, the J gene TRBJ2-7, with D perhaps TRBD1 (5 bases). Germline V lookup: CDR1 MNHNS, CDR2 SASEGT. V lost 3 bases and J lost 2, with 11 bases in between. CDR3 length equals 14 residues. CDR3 nucleotides: TGTGCCAGCAGTGATGGGTGGACACCCTACGAGCAGTACTTC. Translated: CASSDGWTPYEQYF.

The chain couples TRBV4-1 to TRBJ2-2; 7 nucleotides match TRBD2. V shed 0 bases, J shed 3 bases, and the junction held 10 bases outside the gene matches. This CDR3 has 18 amino acids. Germline V gives CDR1 MGHRA, CDR2 YSYEKL. Written as DNA, the CDR3 is TGCGCCAGCAGCCAAGAGGTCGGGAGGTTGGGATACACCGGGGAGCTGTTTTTT. This sequence encodes CASSQEVGRLGYTGELFF.

This chain links TRBV11-3 with TRBJ2-1, with 9 bases fitting TRBD2. Trimming cost V 8 bases and J 6 bases; bases outside gene matches: 2. The CDR3 totals 12 residues. In germline, CDR1 is SGHNT, CDR2 YENEEA. The CDR3 DNA sequence: TGTGCCAGCGGCGGGAGGGCCAATGAGCAGTTCTTC. This encodes CASGGRANEQFF.

This clone was counted between two and nine times. The chain carries TRBV10-3 and TRBJ1-2; 10 nucleotides line up with TRBD1. This CDR3 contains 15 residues. The V and J ends lost 6 bases and 1 base, in that order; junction bases with no gene match: 5. Germline V gives CDR1 ENHRY, CDR2 SYGVKD. The CDR3: CAISAGQGINYGYTF. The CDR3 coding sequence is TGTGCCATCAGCGCGGGACAGGGGATTAACTATGGCTACACCTTC.

V and J are TRBV27 and TRBJ2-2; 8 nucleotides line up with TRBD1. Germline assignment: CDR1 MNHEY and CDR2 SMNVEV (reference sequence). This CDR3 is built from 18 residues. J lost 1 base, V lost 3 bases, and 10 bases had no gene match. The CDR3 is CASSFIPTGTGNTGELFF. Written as DNA, the CDR3 is TGTGCCAGCAGTTTCATCCCTACCGGGACAGGGAACACCGGGGAGCTGTTTTTT.

V and J are TRBV9 and TRBJ2-7; TRBD2 matches at 9 bases. Unmatched junction bases numbered 7, after V lost 0 bases and J lost 6 bases. This CDR3 region has 15 residues. Germline CDR1 SGDLS, CDR2 YYNGEE. The CDR3 sequence: CASSVGIAGVGEQYF. The CDR3 DNA reads TGTGCCAGCAGCGTAGGGATAGCGGGAGTTGGCGAGCAGTACTTC.

V and J are TRBV27 and TRBJ2-7; TRBD2 agrees at 7 bases. V trimming: 2 bases; J trimming: 0 bases; junction bases outside the gene matches: 1. CDR1 MNHEY and CDR2 SMNVEV come from the germline V gene (reference sequence). This CDR3 is built from 14 residues. The DNA of the CDR3 is TGTGCCAGCAGTTTAGGGGGGGTCTCCTACGAGCAGTACTTC. Translation gives CASSLGGVSYEQYF.

This clone was counted a few times. The chain combines TRBV7-9 with TRBJ2-3; TRBD2 agrees at 7 bases. CDR3 size: 16 residues. From germline, CDR1 is SEHNR and CDR2 FQNEAQ (reference sequence). V was pared by 1 base and J by 3 bases, with 7 bases of the junction left unmatched. The CDR3 DNA is TGTGCCAGCAGCTTAGTGGGGGAGGGCGTGACAGATACGCAGTATTTT. It codes for CASSLVGEGVTDTQYF.

The chain employs TRBV19 and TRBJ2-3; D is unclear. Trimming took off 1 base at V and 2 bases at J, with 7 bases between the two ends. Looked up from germline, CDR1 is LNHDA and CDR2 is SQIVND (reference sequence). CDR3 length: 14 amino acids. The CDR3 region has the DNA TGTGCCAGTAGTATAGGTCGGTACACAGATACGCAGTATTTT. It encodes CASSIGRYTDTQYF.

The chain combines TRBV28 with TRBJ2-3; 10 bases agree with TRBD2. With V trimmed by 4 bases and J by 1 base, 8 bases remained unmatched. CDR3 length equals 17 residues. The germline CDR1 and CDR2 sequences are MDHEN and SYDVKM. The CDR3 region has the DNA TGTGCCAGCAGTTCGGTAGCGGGAGGTTTGGGCACAGATACGCAGTATTTT. It codes for CASSSVAGGLGTDTQYF.

This clone was observed a handful of times. This chain uses TRBV29-1 with TRBJ2-3, with 7 bases that match TRBD2. Looked up from germline, CDR1 is SQVTM and CDR2 is ANQGSEA. The CDR3 contains 13 residues. V gave up 3 bases and J gave up 4 bases; unmatched junction bases: 4. In DNA, the CDR3 is TGCAGCGTTGAGGGAGGGTTCCCAGATACGCAGTATTTT. Protein sequence: CSVEGGFPDTQYF.

The gene calls are TRBV4-1 and TRBJ2-3, with a tentative D call TRBD2 (5 bases). The CDR3 is 16 residues long. Trimming cost V 1 base and J 4 bases, with 15 bases left between them. CDR1 is MGHRA, CDR2 YSYEKL, per germline. The chain's CDR3 is CASSQGLAGNADTQYF. The DNA for the CDR3 is TGCGCCAGCAGCCAAGGTCTAGCCGGGAACGCAGATACGCAGTATTTT.

This chain uses TRBV15 with TRBJ2-5, with 8 bases lining up with TRBD2. CDR1 LNHNV and CDR2 YYDKDF come from the germline V gene (reference sequence). Unmatched junction bases numbered 8, after V lost 0 bases and J lost 5 bases. The CDR3 consists of 16 residues. CDR3 protein: CATSRDGMPGGETQYF. The CDR3 nucleotides read TGTGCCACCAGCAGAGATGGGATGCCGGGAGGGGAGACCCAGTACTTC.

The gene calls are TRBV19 and TRBJ2-5; 8 bases are shared with TRBD1. Germline trimming cut 4 bases from V and 5 bases from J; bases unmatched to any gene: 12. From germline, CDR1 is LNHDA and CDR2 SQIVND (reference sequence). The CDR3 spans 16 residues. The DNA for the CDR3 is TGTGCCAGTAGTAACCCAGGACAGGGTGTAAAGGAGACCCAGTACTTC. Residues: CASSNPGQGVKETQYF. Looking up the rest from reference TRBV19 and TRBJ2-5 gives the full variable domain: DGGITQSPKYLFRKEGQNVTLSCEQNLNHDAMYWYRQDPGQGLRLIYYSQIVNDFQKGDIAEGYSVSREKKESFPLTVTSAQKNPTAFYLCASSNPGQGVKETQYFGPGTRLLVL.

The chain recombines TRBV2 with TRBJ2-5, with D possibly matching TRBD2 (5 bases). CDR3 length: 18 amino acids. Trimming took off 9 bases at V and 1 base at J, with 27 bases between the two ends. Germline V CDR1 and CDR2: SNHLY, FYNNEI. The CDR3 spells CARSPIRAAPRVQETQYF. Written as DNA, the CDR3 is TGTGCCAGAAGCCCGATCCGGGCCGCCCCGAGGGTCCAAGAGACCCAGTACTTC.

The CDR3 region has the DNA TGTGCCAGCAGCCCAATAGCGGGAGGGCCGCTAAGAGAGCAGTTCTTC. Its translation is CASSPIAGGPLREQFF. The rearrangement links TRBV7-6 to TRBJ2-1; 11 positions match TRBD2. V was pared by 5 bases and J by 10 bases, with 13 bases of the junction left unmatched. This CDR3 contains 16 residues. The germline CDR1 and CDR2 sequences are SGHVS and FNYEAQ.

The J gene is TRBJ2-3, the V gene TRBV29-1; the match to TRBD2 covers 9 bases. V was clipped by 1 base and J by 4 bases; unmatched bases: 9. In germline, CDR1 is SQVTM, CDR2 ANQGSEA. There are 16 residues in the CDR3. CDR3 amino acids: CSVEGGLAGPPDTQYF. The CDR3 DNA follows: TGCAGCGTTGAAGGCGGTCTAGCGGGGCCCCCAGATACGCAGTATTTT.

V usage is TRBV6-1 and J usage is TRBJ1-4, with 9 bases matching TRBD1. CDR3 length equals 16 residues. After removal of 4 bases from V and 5 bases from J, the junction contained 8 bases not matched to a gene. Germline loops: CDR1 MNHNS, CDR2 SASEGT. The CDR3 bases are TGTGCCAGCAGTGGGGGGACAGGGTCTACGAATGAAAAACTGTTTTTT. This encodes CASSGGTGSTNEKLFF.

J is TRBJ2-5 and V is TRBV5-1; D unclear. Germline CDR1 SGHRS, CDR2 YFSETQ. CDR3 length equals 15 residues. V was cut by 4 bases and J by 3 bases, with 16 bases left in between. The CDR3 DNA sequence: TGCGCCAGCAGCCCGACGGCTGGAGTCGAAGAGACCCAGTACTTC. Amino acids: CASSPTAGVEETQYF.